The rows below give T cell receptor beta chains drawn from one sample of a study of Ad26.COV2.S vaccination and SARS-CoV-2 variants. Assay used: immunoSEQ multiplex PCR; TCRdb lists only in-frame clones, some missing. Among hundreds of thousands of clones listed, roughly 84% were seen once. The specimen was peripheral blood, collected in a trial of Ad26.COV2.S vaccine versus placebo. All receptors come from a person between 18 and 59 years old who received the Ad26.COV2.S COVID-19 vaccine or a placebo. Both conserved end residues are part of each CDR3. Each record gives: J gene, D gene, CDR3 length, clone size, V gene, CDR3 protein, CDR3 DNA. D genes are given only for firm matches. Size tells how often a clone was seen (once, few, many) or the class of an expanded clone, and some rows leave it out.

TRBJ2-3 | TRBD1 | 15 | NA | TRBV5-1 | CASSLTGGSTDTQYF | TGCGCCAGCAGCTTGACAGGGGGGAGCACAGATACGCAGTATTTT
TRBJ1-2 | TRBD1 | 14 | NA | TRBV7-8 | CASSWDSGNYGYTF | TGTGCCAGCAGCTGGGACAGCGGAAACTATGGCTACACCTTC
TRBJ1-4 | NA | 15 | NA | TRBV6-5 | CASLITGGGCEKLFF | TGTGCCAGCCTTATCACCGGGGGGGGTTGTGAAAAACTGTTTTTT
TRBJ1-6 | NA | 15 | once | TRBV5-1 | CASSLQADNNSPLHF | TGCGCCAGCAGCCTACAGGCGGATAATAATTCACCCCTCCACTTT
TRBJ1-3 | NA | 16 | NA | TRBV3-1/TRBV3-2 | CASSHQGTLVGNTIYF | TGTGCCAGCAGCCACCAGGGAACCCTAGTTGGAAACACCATATATTTT
TRBJ1-6 | NA | 14 | NA | TRBV7-2 | CASSFGIGFSPLHF | TGTGCCAGCAGCTTCGGTATAGGGTTTTCACCCCTCCACTTT
TRBJ2-3 | NA | 14 | NA | TRBV9 | CASSVAPGGDTQYF | TGTGCCAGCAGCGTAGCCCCCGGGGGAGATACGCAGTATTTT
TRBJ2-3 | NA | 14 | NA | TRBV7-8 | CASRLGGGTDTQYF | TGTGCCAGCAGACTAGGGGGGGGCACAGATACGCAGTATTTT
TRBJ1-2 | NA | 14 | NA | TRBV6-5 | CASRWGTSPHGYTF | TGTGCCAGCCGTTGGGGGACCTCTCCACATGGCTACACCTTC
TRBJ2-7 | TRBD2 | 15 | NA | TRBV4-1 | CASSETGTSGYVQYF | TGCGCCAGCAGCGAAACCGGGACTAGCGGGTATGTGCAGTACTTC
TRBJ1-6 | NA | 14 | NA | TRBV5-1 | CASSPALQGAPLHF | TGCGCCAGCAGCCCCGCGTTACAGGGTGCACCCCTCCACTTT
TRBJ1-5 | NA | 14 | NA | TRBV3-1/TRBV3-2 | CASSPGQSNQPQHF | TGTGCCAGCAGCCCCGGACAGTCAAATCAGCCCCAGCATTTT
TRBJ2-7 | NA | 15 | NA | TRBV4-1 | CASSQDPSLSYEQYF | TGCGCCAGCAGCCAAGACCCAAGCCTGTCCTACGAGCAGTACTTC
TRBJ2-7 | TRBD1 | 14 | NA | TRBV16 | CASSPRDRGYEQYF | TGTGCCAGCAGCCCCCGGGACAGGGGCTACGAGCAGTACTTC
TRBJ1-1 | NA | 17 | once | TRBV27 | CASSLSIVGEKFSEAFF | TGTGCCAGCAGTTTATCAATCGTGGGTGAGAAATTTTCTGAAGCTTTCTTT
TRBJ1-1 | NA | 15 | NA | TRBV6-5 | CASSTPGTLNTEAFF | TGTGCCAGCAGCACCCCCGGGACGTTGAACACTGAAGCTTTCTTT
TRBJ1-3 | NA | 13 | NA | TRBV19 | CASKVGGGNTIYF | TGTGCCAGTAAAGTTGGGGGCGGAAACACCATATATTTT
TRBJ2-7 | TRBD1 | 15 | NA | TRBV6-5 | CASSFRDRASYEQYF | TGTGCCAGCAGTTTCCGGGACAGGGCGTCCTACGAGCAGTACTTC
TRBJ1-6 | TRBD1 | 19 | NA | TRBV6-2/TRBV6-3 | CASSYTLNRDRGFDSPLHF | TGTGCCAGCAGTTACACTTTAAACCGGGACAGGGGGTTTGATTCACCCCTCCACTTT
TRBJ2-7 | NA | 13 | NA | TRBV11-3 | CASSSGGTGEQYF | TGTGCCAGCAGCTCCGGGGGAACAGGCGAGCAGTACTTC
TRBJ2-5 | NA | 14 | NA | TRBV13 | CASSQGGLGETQYF | TGTGCCAGCAGCCAGGGGGGTCTGGGAGAGACCCAGTACTTC
TRBJ1-1 | NA | 13 | NA | TRBV9 | CASSVEWNTEAFF | TGTGCCAGCAGCGTAGAATGGAACACTGAAGCTTTCTTT
TRBJ1-3 | NA | 16 | NA | TRBV9 | CASSPLRALGGNTIYF | TGTGCCAGCAGCCCCCTCCGGGCTTTGGGTGGAAACACCATATATTTT
TRBJ2-7 | TRBD1 | 14 | NA | TRBV11-1 | CASSPGTGGDEQYF | TGTGCCAGCAGTCCCGGGACAGGGGGCGACGAGCAGTACTTC
TRBJ1-3 | NA | 14 | few | TRBV5-6 | CASSWTDSGNTIYF | TGTGCCAGCAGCTGGACAGACTCTGGAAACACCATATATTTT
TRBJ1-3 | NA | 15 | NA | TRBV13 | CASSFVDSRSNTIYF | TGTGCCAGCAGCTTTGTCGACAGCAGATCAAACACCATATATTTT
TRBJ2-7 | NA | 12 | NA | TRBV7-2 | CASSYDTYEQYF | TGTGCCAGCAGCTATGATACCTACGAGCAGTACTTC
TRBJ2-3 | TRBD2 | 16 | NA | TRBV6-6 | CASTGPTSGPSDTQYF | TGTGCCAGCACCGGACCCACTAGCGGTCCCTCAGATACGCAGTATTTT
TRBJ2-1 | TRBD1 | 15 | NA | TRBV27 | CASNSGTGGYNEQFF | TGTGCCAGCAACTCGGGGACAGGGGGCTACAATGAGCAGTTCTTC
TRBJ1-2 | NA | 13 | NA | TRBV19 | CASTPDPSWGYTF | TGTGCCAGTACTCCCGACCCCTCATGGGGCTACACCTTC
TRBJ1-5 | NA | 18 | NA | TRBV30 | CAWSVATGHSRSNQPQHF | TGTGCCTGGAGTGTAGCTACAGGCCATAGCCGCAGCAATCAGCCCCAGCATTTT
TRBJ1-1 | NA | 14 | NA | TRBV6-6 | CASSLRALNTEAFF | TGTGCCAGCAGTTTACGGGCTTTGAACACTGAAGCTTTCTTT